Below are 10 T cell receptor beta chains sequenced from a single sample in a study of blood T cell repertoires in COVID-19. Sequencing used immunoSEQ multiplex PCR; TCRdb keeps in-frame clones, though not all of them. The table lists a few hundred thousand clones, 89% of them singletons, with 1% to 1.5% in the top ten. Material: peripheral blood. These receptor sequences come from a man aged 40-49 years with acute or convalescent COVID-19.

This chain links TRBV30 with TRBJ1-1, with D unclear. Trimming stripped 4 bases from V and 1 base from J, with 7 bases between. In germline, CDR1 is GTSNPN, CDR2 SVGIG (reference sequence). The CDR3 runs 12 residues. The CDR3 reads CAWIVENTEAFF. CDR3 bases: TGTGCCTGGATAGTAGAGAACACTGAAGCTTTCTTT.

This chain joins TRBV14 and TRBJ1-1; the match to TRBD1 covers 7 bases. V trimming: 4 bases; J trimming: 1 base; junction bases outside the gene matches: 6. Germline V gene data show CDR1 as SGHDN and CDR2 as FVKESK. The CDR3 is made up of 15 amino acids. This CDR3 is CASSLRGTQNTEAFF. DNA for the CDR3: TGTGCCAGCAGCCTCAGGGGGACTCAGAACACTGAAGCTTTCTTT. The variable domain in full, completed from reference TRBV14 and TRBJ1-1, reads EAGVTQFPSHSVIEKGQTVTLRCDPISGHDNLYWYRRVMGKEIKFLLHFVKESKQDESGMPNNRFLAERTGGTYSTLKVQPAELEDSGVYFCASSLRGTQNTEAFFGQGTRLTVV.

The chain is built from TRBV2 and TRBJ2-1, with unresolved D. Germline V gene data show CDR1 as SNHLY and CDR2 as FYNNEI. V lost 6 bases, J lost 8 bases, and 20 bases lay in between. This CDR3 spans 15 amino acids. In nucleotides, the CDR3 is TGTGCCAGCAGAGTTCTGTCTCGCTATACGGATGAGCAGTTCTTC. This translates into CASRVLSRYTDEQFF.

This clone was observed a single time. The rearrangement joins TRBV10-3 to TRBJ1-1, with D possibly being TRBD1 (6 bases). The V and J ends lost 6 bases and 0 bases respectively, with 8 bases between them. Germline CDR1 ENHRY, CDR2 SYGVKD. The CDR3 is 13 residues long. CDR3: CAISGGLNTEAFF. DNA of the CDR3: TGTGCCATCAGCGGGGGGCTGAACACTGAAGCTTTCTTT.

The sample holds a few counts of this clone. Other nucleotide sequences in the sample specify the same CDR3. V is TRBV3-1 (or the pseudogene TRBV3-2) and J is TRBJ1-3, with D unclear. Germline V gene lookup returns CDR1 LGHDT and CDR2 YNNKEL (reference sequence). The V and J ends lost 0 bases and 0 bases respectively, with 6 bases between them. The CDR3 contains 15 residues. As DNA, the CDR3 is TGTGCCAGCAGCCAAGATCGGGTCTCTGGAAACACCATATATTTT. This translates into CASSQDRVSGNTIYF.

CDR3 bases: TGTGCCAGCAGTTTCAGGCAGAGCTCCTACAATGAGCAGTTCTTC. Residues: CASSFRQSSYNEQFF. This chain links TRBV27 with TRBJ2-1; D is uncertain. The germline gives CDR1 MNHEY, CDR2 SMNVEV (reference sequence). This CDR3 is 15 amino acids long. Trimming shortened V by 3 bases and J by 0 bases, and 9 bases separated the two germline ends.

The chain carries TRBV19 and TRBJ1-1; TRBD1 agrees at 8 bases. There are 13 residues in the CDR3. Germline V gene data show CDR1 as LNHDA and CDR2 as SQIVND (reference sequence). With V trimmed by 6 bases and J by 8 bases, 8 bases remained unmatched. CDR3 sequence reads: CASSHGQGGEAFF. Here the CDR3 DNA reads TGTGCCAGTAGCCACGGACAGGGTGGGGAAGCTTTCTTT.

In DNA, the CDR3 is TGCGCCAGCAGCCAAGAACCTATCGGGACTAATGAAAAACTGTTTTTT. Its protein product is CASSQEPIGTNEKLFF. The genes are TRBV4-3 and TRBJ1-4; D unresolved. Trimming removed 0 bases at V and 2 bases at J, with 10 bases between. CDR3 size: 16 residues. Looked up from germline, CDR1 is LGHNA and CDR2 is YSLEER.

The chain uses TRBV7-3 and TRBJ1-6; 8 bases are shared with TRBD1. The J segment lost 5 bases and the V segment lost 6 bases, leaving 6 bases of the junction unmatched. Germline CDR1 and CDR2: SGHTA and FQGTGA. CDR3 length: 15 residues. Here the CDR3 reads CASRRSTGDNSPLHF. CDR3 DNA sequence: TGTGCCAGCAGACGATCGACAGGGGATAATTCACCCCTCCACTTT.

The J gene is TRBJ1-6, the V gene TRBV23-1, with TRBD1 as a possible D gene (6 bases). TRBV23-1 is an ORF; its function is uncertain. The CDR3 runs to 17 residues. Between the trimmed V and J ends, which lost 10 bases and 6 bases, there was a span of 25 bases. The CDR3 reads CATVWGGDKVGNSPLHF. The CDR3 nucleotides are TGCGCCACCGTATGGGGTGGGGACAAGGTGGGTAATTCACCCCTCCACTTT.